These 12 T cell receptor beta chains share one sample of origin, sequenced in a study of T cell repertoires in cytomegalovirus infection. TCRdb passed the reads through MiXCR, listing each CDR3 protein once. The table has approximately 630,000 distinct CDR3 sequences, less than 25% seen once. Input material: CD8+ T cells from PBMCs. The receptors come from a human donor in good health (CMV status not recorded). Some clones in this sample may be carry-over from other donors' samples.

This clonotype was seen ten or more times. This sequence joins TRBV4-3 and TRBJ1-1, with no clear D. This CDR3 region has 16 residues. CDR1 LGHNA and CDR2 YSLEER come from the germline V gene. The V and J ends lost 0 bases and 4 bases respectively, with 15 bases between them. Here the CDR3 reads CASSQEGSTRVTEAFF. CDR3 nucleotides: TGCGCCAGCAGCCAAGAAGGTAGCACCCGGGTCACTGAAGCTTTCTTT.

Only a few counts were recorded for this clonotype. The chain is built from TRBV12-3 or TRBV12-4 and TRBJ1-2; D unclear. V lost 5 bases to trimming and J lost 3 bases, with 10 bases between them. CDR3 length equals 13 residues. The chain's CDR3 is CASSMALYYGYTF. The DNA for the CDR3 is TGTGCCAGCAGTATGGCTTTGTACTATGGCTACACCTTC.

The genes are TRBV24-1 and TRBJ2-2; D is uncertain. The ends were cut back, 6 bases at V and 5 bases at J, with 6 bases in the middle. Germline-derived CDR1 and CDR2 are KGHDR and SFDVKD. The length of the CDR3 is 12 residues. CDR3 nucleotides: TGTGCCACCAGTTACAGAACCGGGGAGCTGTTTTTT. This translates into CATSYRTGELFF.

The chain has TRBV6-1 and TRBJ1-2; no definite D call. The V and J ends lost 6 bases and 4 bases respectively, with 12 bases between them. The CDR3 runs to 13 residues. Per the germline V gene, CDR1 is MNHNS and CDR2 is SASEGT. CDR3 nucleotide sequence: TGTGCCAGCAGGTTGTCGCCGATCTATGGCTACACCTTC. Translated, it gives CASRLSPIYGYTF.

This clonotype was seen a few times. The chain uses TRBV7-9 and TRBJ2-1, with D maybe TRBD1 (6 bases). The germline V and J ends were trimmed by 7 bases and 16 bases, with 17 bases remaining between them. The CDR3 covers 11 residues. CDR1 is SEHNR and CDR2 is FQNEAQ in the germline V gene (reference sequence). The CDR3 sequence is CASIFLGGHFF. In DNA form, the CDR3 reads TGTGCCAGCATATTTCTAGGGGGTCATTTCTTC.

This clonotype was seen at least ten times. This chain's CDR3 is CASSLLALSGGGFNEQFF. DNA of the CDR3: TGTGCCAGCAGCTTATTAGCCCTCTCCGGGGGGGGTTTCAATGAGCAGTTCTTC. J is TRBJ2-1 and V is TRBV7-6, with TRBD2 matching 8 bases. The V gene end was trimmed by 2 bases and the J gene end by 6 bases; junction bases not matched to a gene: 15. The germline V gene encodes CDR1 SGHVS and CDR2 FNYEAQ. This CDR3 region has 18 residues.

CDR3 DNA sequence: TGCAGTGCTAGAGATTTCGGCGGAGTCTCCTACGAGCAGTACTTC. Translating it yields CSARDFGGVSYEQYF. The gene calls are TRBV20-1 and TRBJ2-7; D unresolved. CDR1 and CDR2 from the germline V gene are DFQATT and SNEGSKA (reference sequence). The germline V and J ends were trimmed by 0 bases and 0 bases, with 12 bases remaining between them. CDR3 length: 15 residues.

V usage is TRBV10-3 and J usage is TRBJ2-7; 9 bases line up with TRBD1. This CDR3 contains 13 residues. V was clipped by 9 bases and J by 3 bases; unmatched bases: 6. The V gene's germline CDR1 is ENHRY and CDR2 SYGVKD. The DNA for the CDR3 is TGTGCCATTCGGGGACAGGGAGACTACGAGCAGTACGTC. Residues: CAIRGQGDYEQYV.

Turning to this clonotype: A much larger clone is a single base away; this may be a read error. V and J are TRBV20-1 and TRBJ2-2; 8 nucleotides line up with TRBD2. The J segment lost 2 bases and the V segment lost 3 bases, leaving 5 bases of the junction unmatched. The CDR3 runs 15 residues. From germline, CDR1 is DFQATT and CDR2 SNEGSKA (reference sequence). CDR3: CSARERGNNTGELFF. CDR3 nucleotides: TGCAGTGCTAGGGAGCGGGGGAACAACACCGGGGAGCTGTTTTTT.

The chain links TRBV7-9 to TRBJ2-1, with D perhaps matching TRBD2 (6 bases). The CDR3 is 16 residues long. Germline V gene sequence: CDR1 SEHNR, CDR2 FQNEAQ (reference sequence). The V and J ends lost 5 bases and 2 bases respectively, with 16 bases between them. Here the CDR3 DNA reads TGTGCCAGCAGCCCGGGACTCCTCGGCGCCTACAATGAGCAGTTCTTC. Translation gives CASSPGLLGAYNEQFF.

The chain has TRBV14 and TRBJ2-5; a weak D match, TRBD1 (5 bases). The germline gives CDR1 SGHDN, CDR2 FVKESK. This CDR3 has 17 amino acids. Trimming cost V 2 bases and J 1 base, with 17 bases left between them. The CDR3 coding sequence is TGTGCCAGCAGCCAACCCATAGCCAGGGCCTTCCAAGAGACCCAGTACTTC. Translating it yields CASSQPIARAFQETQYF.

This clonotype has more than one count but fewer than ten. Written as DNA, the CDR3 is TGCAGTGCTGGTCCGGCCCCATTAGACTATGGCTACACCTTC. Its protein product is CSAGPAPLDYGYTF. The chain recombines TRBV20-1 with TRBJ1-2; no reliable D call. Germline V gene lookup returns CDR1 DFQATT and CDR2 SNEGSKA (reference sequence). V was pared by 5 bases and J by 3 bases, with 16 bases between. The CDR3 length is 14 residues.